A single TCR beta chain is shown here with its context. Antigen unknown. The length of the CDR3 is 13 residues. V lost 7 bases to trimming and J lost 2 bases, with 8 bases between them. CDR1 MNHEY and CDR2 SVGAGI come from the germline V gene. These data belong to a study of T cell responses to AZD1222 COVID-19 vaccine. Findings of the study overall: At baseline, seropositivity was found in only six or seven AZD1222 recipients.

TCRdb's copy holds only in-frame clones and misses some; the assay was immunoSEQ multiplex PCR. In the table there are around 140,000 clones, 65% to 90% of which are singletons. The receptor comes from an adult who received the MenACWY meningococcal vaccine as a control. The chain has TRBV6-5 and TRBJ2-2, with D tentatively TRBD1 (5 bases). The specimen was peripheral blood, collected 28 days after the second dose of the MenACWY control vaccine. CDR3 amino acids: CASTRANTGELFF. CDR3 in DNA: TGTGCCAGCACCAGGGCTAACACCGGGGAGCTGTTTTTT.